These 27 T cell receptor beta chains came from one sample sequenced in a study of cytomegalovirus exposure and HLA in healthy donors. The assay was immunoSEQ multiplex PCR, and TCRdb's table has in-frame clones only and misses some. The sample carries 250,000 to 400,000 clones, nearly 90% recorded once. The source material was PBMCs. The receptors were sampled from a man under 40 in good health and CMV-seronegative.

In DNA, the CDR3 is TGTGCCAGCAGTTACTCGCCAGGAGAAAAACTGTTTTTT. It encodes CASSYSPGEKLFF. The chain employs TRBV6-5 and TRBJ1-4; D remains unclear. V was pared by 0 bases and J by 8 bases, with 7 bases between. The CDR3 has 13 residues. Germline values: CDR1 MNHEY, CDR2 SVGAGI.

The genes are TRBV7-9 and TRBJ2-3; tentatively, D is TRBD1 (6 bases). Germline-derived CDR1 and CDR2 are SEHNR and FQNEAQ (reference sequence). The V gene lost 5 bases and the J gene lost 2 bases, with 11 bases spanning the gap. The CDR3 loop spans 14 amino acids. The CDR3 bases are TGTGCCAGCAGCGATGGGACAACCACAGATACGCAGTATTTT. The encoded protein is CASSDGTTTDTQYF.

V gene TRBV5-4 combines with J gene TRBJ2-7; 7 positions agree with TRBD1. Per the germline V gene, CDR1 is SGHNT and CDR2 is YYREEE (reference sequence). The CDR3 covers 15 residues. The ends lost 0 bases at V and 1 base at J; junction bases unmatched: 4. The CDR3 region has the DNA TGTGCCAGCAGCTTGGGTCAGGGGGTTTCCTACGAGCAGTACTTC. It is translated as CASSLGQGVSYEQYF.

The rearrangement links TRBV7-9 to TRBJ1-1; TRBD1 is a possible D gene (6 bases). Germline-derived CDR1 and CDR2 are SEHNR and FQNEAQ (reference sequence). V lost 0 bases and J 5 bases, leaving 7 bases between the germline ends. This CDR3 has 13 residues. In nucleotides, the CDR3 is TGTGCCAGCAGCTTAGCCGGGACAACTGAAGCTTTCTTT. This codes for CASSLAGTTEAFF. Supplemented by reference TRBV7-9 and TRBJ1-1, the full variable domain reads DTGVSQNPRHKITKRGQNVTFRCDPISEHNRLYWYRQTLGQGPEFLTYFQNEAQLEKSRLLSDRFSAERPKGSFSTLEIQRTEQGDSAMYLCASSLAGTTEAFFGQGTRLTVV.

The chain employs TRBV19 and TRBJ2-7; TRBD1 might be the D (5 bases). This CDR3 region has 15 residues. CDR1 is LNHDA, CDR2 SQIVND, per germline (reference sequence). Trimming removed 2 bases from V and 0 bases from J, with 11 bases in between. CDR3 residues: CASSILTGNSYEQYF. The DNA for the CDR3 is TGTGCCAGTAGTATACTCACAGGAAACTCCTACGAGCAGTACTTC.

In this sample, this clone turned up once. The chain employs TRBV7-6 and TRBJ1-1, with 8 nucleotides matching TRBD1. The CDR3 is 15 residues long. The germline V gene has CDR1 SGHVS and CDR2 FNYEAQ. The ends lost 5 bases at V and 4 bases at J; junction bases unmatched: 9. DNA for the CDR3: TGTGCCAGCAGCCCCAGAAGGACAGGGTCCACTGAAGCTTTCTTT. As protein: CASSPRRTGSTEAFF.

The chain employs TRBV7-6 and TRBJ1-4, with TRBD1 as a possible D gene (5 bases). The ends were cut back, 3 bases at V and 1 base at J, with 9 bases in the middle. The CDR3 covers 15 residues. CDR1 SGHVS and CDR2 FNYEAQ come from the germline V gene. CDR3 DNA: TGTGCCAGCAGCTTGACAGAAAGAACTAATGAAAAACTGTTTTTT. This translates into CASSLTERTNEKLFF.

The chain is built from TRBV11-2 and TRBJ1-1, with TRBD1 matching over 8 bases. Germline assignment: CDR1 SGHAT and CDR2 FQNNGV. The V gene end was trimmed by 1 base and the J gene end by 4 bases; junction bases not matched to a gene: 5. The CDR3 is 15 residues long. This chain's CDR3 is CASSLGRTGPTEAFF. CDR3 sequence (DNA): TGTGCCAGCAGCTTAGGGAGGACAGGGCCCACTGAAGCTTTCTTT.

The V call is TRBV5-6, the J call TRBJ1-2, with D maybe TRBD1 (6 bases). V gave up 4 bases and J gave up 4 bases, with 8 bases separating them. The CDR3 spans 12 residues. The germline CDR1 and CDR2 sequences are SGHDT and YYEEEE. CDR3 coding DNA: TGTGCCAGCAGCCCGGACAGCTATGGCTACACCTTC. Protein: CASSPDSYGYTF.

The chain joins TRBV1 to TRBJ1-4; TRBD1 reflects the table's D call only, with no check against the DNA. TRBV1 is a pseudogene segment. The CDR3 length is 18 residues. CDR3 loop: CTSSQDNPTGIGYEKLFF. For the CDR3, the DNA is TGCACCAGCAGCCAAGACAATCCTACAGGGATAGGATATGAAAAACTGTTTTTT.

This clone was picked up a small number of times. This chain uses TRBV4-1 with TRBJ1-2; TRBD1 is a possible D gene (5 bases). This CDR3 is built from 17 residues. Between the trimmed V and J ends, which lost 2 bases and 5 bases, there was a span of 21 bases. Per germline, CDR1 MGHRA and CDR2 YSYEKL. CDR3 sequence reads: CASSQMALGQGKYGYTF. The CDR3 bases are TGCGCCAGCAGCCAAATGGCCCTCGGGCAGGGAAAGTATGGCTACACCTTC.

The chain joins TRBV11-2 to TRBJ2-7; D is uncertain. CDR3 length equals 18 residues. V lost 0 bases, J lost 3 bases, and 21 bases lay in between. Germline V lookup: CDR1 SGHAT, CDR2 FQNNGV. The CDR3: CASSLEGRRSGGHYEQYF. CDR3 coding DNA: TGTGCCAGCAGCTTAGAAGGAAGGAGAAGTGGCGGTCACTACGAGCAGTACTTC.

This chain links TRBV5-1 with TRBJ1-5; D gene unclear. The germline gives CDR1 SGHRS, CDR2 YFSETQ. This CDR3 contains 13 residues. The V and J ends lost 4 bases and 1 base respectively, with 6 bases between them. CDR3 sequence reads: CASSTGSNQPQHF. The CDR3 region has the DNA TGCGCCAGCAGCACGGGGAGCAATCAGCCCCAGCATTTT.

The genes are TRBV6-1 and TRBJ2-5, with a possible D match to TRBD2 (5 bases). Between the trimmed V and J ends, which lost 4 bases and 2 bases, there was a span of 14 bases. The CDR3 length is 15 residues. Germline loops: CDR1 MNHNS, CDR2 SASEGT. The CDR3 spells CASSVSGWRQETQYF. CDR3 coding DNA: TGTGCCAGCAGTGTATCGGGTTGGAGGCAAGAGACCCAGTACTTC.

The CDR3 spells CASKLTGYNEQFF. CDR3 nucleotide sequence: TGTGCCAGCAAGCTGACTGGTTACAATGAGCAGTTCTTC. The chain carries TRBV27 and TRBJ2-1; D not certain. Germline-derived CDR1 and CDR2 are MNHEY and SMNVEV (reference sequence). This CDR3 is 13 amino acids long. Trimming took 7 bases from V and 4 from J, leaving 11 bases between them.

The rearrangement joins TRBV5-6 to TRBJ2-1, with a weak D call TRBD1 (6 bases). Germline assignment: CDR1 SGHDT and CDR2 YYEEEE. Between the trimmed V and J ends, which lost 2 bases and 3 bases, there was a span of 15 bases. This CDR3 comprises 16 residues. The CDR3 loop reads CASSLLRQDHYNEQFF. As DNA, the CDR3 is TGTGCCAGCAGCTTACTCAGACAGGACCACTACAATGAGCAGTTCTTC.

The chain links TRBV6-5 to TRBJ2-3, with TRBD2 identical over 9 bases. The CDR3 spans 16 residues. Unmatched junction bases numbered 5, after V lost 2 bases and J lost 2 bases. Germline lookup yields CDR1 MNHEY and CDR2 SVGAGI. Here the CDR3 reads CASSYASGVITDTQYF. The CDR3 nucleotides are TGTGCCAGCAGTTACGCTAGCGGGGTAATCACAGATACGCAGTATTTT.

This clone appeared many times. This sequence joins TRBV2 and TRBJ1-6; no firm D call. Germline loops: CDR1 SNHLY, CDR2 FYNNEI. CDR3 length equals 13 residues. V was pared by 7 bases and J by 9 bases, with 13 bases between. CDR3 coding DNA: TGTGCCAGCAAGCGGACGTTGCCTTCACCCCTCCACTTT. This sequence encodes CASKRTLPSPLHF. The full variable domain, with the rest looked up from reference TRBV2 and TRBJ1-6, is EPEVTQTPSHQVTQMGQEVILRCVPISNHLYFYWYRQILGQKVEFLVSFYNNEISEKSEIFDDQFSVERPDGSNFTLKIRSTKLEDSAMYFCASKRTLPSPLHFGNGTRLTVT.

This clone was recorded only once. The chain is built from TRBV5-1 and TRBJ2-5; 8 bases line up with TRBD2. The CDR3 totals 18 residues. Trimming cost V 4 bases and J 3 bases; bases outside gene matches: 17. Germline-derived CDR1 and CDR2 are SGHRS and YFSETQ. CDR3 sequence: CASSLGWSGGTLKETQYF. CDR3 in DNA: TGCGCCAGCAGCCTCGGTTGGAGCGGGGGTACACTCAAAGAGACCCAGTACTTC.

V and J are TRBV2 and TRBJ1-1; 10 positions match TRBD1. The germline V gene encodes CDR1 SNHLY and CDR2 FYNNEI. This CDR3 spans 13 amino acids. Unmatched junction bases numbered 8, after V lost 6 bases and J lost 10 bases. CDR3 nucleotides: TGTGCCAGCAGACTAGGGACAGGGGTGGCAGCTTTCTTT. Translation: CASRLGTGVAAFF.

The chain joins TRBV4-1 to TRBJ1-1, with 11 bases fitting TRBD1. V trimming: 6 bases; J trimming: 10 bases; junction bases outside the gene matches: 13. Germline-derived CDR1 and CDR2 are MGHRA and YSYEKL. The CDR3 extends over 15 amino acids. The CDR3 sequence is CASSRTGGSGIGAFF. CDR3 in DNA: TGCGCCAGCAGTCGGACAGGGGGCTCGGGAATAGGAGCTTTCTTT.

The chain links TRBV13 to TRBJ2-7; D is undetermined. The CDR3 runs to 13 residues. Between the trimmed V and J ends, which lost 6 bases and 4 bases, there was a span of 13 bases. CDR1 is PRHDT and CDR2 is FYEKMQ in the germline V gene (reference sequence). This chain's CDR3 is CASRESSRYEQYF. CDR3 coding DNA: TGTGCCAGCAGAGAAAGTTCGCGGTACGAGCAGTACTTC.

This clone was recorded only once. V gene TRBV5-5 combines with J gene TRBJ1-1, with D possibly TRBD1 on 6 matching bases. CDR3 length: 12 residues. CDR1 and CDR2 from the germline V gene are SGHKS and YYEKEE (reference sequence). Trimming took 3 bases from V and 5 from J, leaving 8 bases between them. DNA for the CDR3: TGTGCCAGCAGCTCAGGACAGACTGAAGCTTTCTTT. It specifies CASSSGQTEAFF.

This chain joins TRBV5-1 and TRBJ2-1; 9 nucleotides align to TRBD2. This CDR3 comprises 15 residues. CDR1 is SGHRS and CDR2 is YFSETQ in the germline V gene. Trimming cost V 1 base and J 5 bases; bases outside gene matches: 4. This CDR3 reads CASSLPRLADNEQFF. The CDR3 DNA reads as TGCGCCAGCAGCTTGCCGCGACTAGCGGACAATGAGCAGTTCTTC.

The genes are TRBV7-2 and TRBJ2-2, with 8 bases that match TRBD2. The CDR3 has 16 residues. V dropped 6 bases and J dropped 1; count of bases not matched to a gene: 7. Germline V CDR1 and CDR2: SGHTA, FQGNSA. As DNA, the CDR3 is TGTGCCAGCAGTCCCCGGCGGGGGGTGAACACCGGGGAGCTGTTTTTT. Its translation: CASSPRRGVNTGELFF.

The chain recombines TRBV2 with TRBJ2-1; TRBD2 matches at 10 bases. V lost 4 bases and J lost 9; bases outside the gene matches: 9. This CDR3 is built from 15 residues. From germline, CDR1 is SNHLY and CDR2 FYNNEI. This chain's CDR3 is CASSGRNRLAGEQFF. CDR3 bases: TGTGCCAGCAGTGGACGCAACCGACTAGCGGGTGAGCAGTTCTTC.

The chain combines TRBV18 with TRBJ2-1; 9 nucleotides agree with TRBD2. The V gene's germline CDR1 is KGHSH and CDR2 LQKENI. Losses at the gene ends were 5 bases for V and 7 bases for J; bases not matched to a gene: 6. The CDR3 is 14 residues long. The CDR3 sequence is CASSKRGEVNEQFF. The DNA for the CDR3 is TGTGCCAGCTCAAAGCGGGGGGAGGTGAATGAGCAGTTCTTC.